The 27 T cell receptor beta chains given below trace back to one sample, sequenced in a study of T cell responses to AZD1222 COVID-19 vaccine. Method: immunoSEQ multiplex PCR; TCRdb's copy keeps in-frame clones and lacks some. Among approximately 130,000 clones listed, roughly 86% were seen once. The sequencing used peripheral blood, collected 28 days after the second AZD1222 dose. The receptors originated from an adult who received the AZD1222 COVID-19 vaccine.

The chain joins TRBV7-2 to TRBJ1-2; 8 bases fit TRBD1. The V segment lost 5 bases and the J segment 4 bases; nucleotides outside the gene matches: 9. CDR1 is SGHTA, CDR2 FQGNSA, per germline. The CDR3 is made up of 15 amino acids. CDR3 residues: CASSEGPGQGYGYTF. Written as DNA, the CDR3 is TGTGCCAGCAGCGAAGGTCCAGGACAGGGCTATGGCTACACCTTC.

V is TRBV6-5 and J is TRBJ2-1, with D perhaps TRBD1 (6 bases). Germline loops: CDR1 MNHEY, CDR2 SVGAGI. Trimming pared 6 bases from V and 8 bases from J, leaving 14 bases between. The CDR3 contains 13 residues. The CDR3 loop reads CASRASGGHEQFF. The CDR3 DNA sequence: TGTGCCAGCAGAGCCTCTGGGGGCCATGAGCAGTTCTTC.

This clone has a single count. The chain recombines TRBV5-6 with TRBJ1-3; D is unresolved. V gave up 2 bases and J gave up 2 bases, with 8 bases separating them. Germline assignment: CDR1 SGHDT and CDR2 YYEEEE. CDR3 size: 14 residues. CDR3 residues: CASSFSDPGNTIYF. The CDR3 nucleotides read TGTGCCAGCAGCTTTTCCGATCCTGGAAACACCATATATTTT. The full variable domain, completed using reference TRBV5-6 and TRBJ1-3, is DAGVTQSPTHLIKTRGQQVTLRCSPKSGHDTVSWYQQALGQGPQFIFQYYEEEERQRGNFPDRFSGHQFPNYSSELNVNALLLGDSALYLCASSFSDPGNTIYFGEGSWLTVV.

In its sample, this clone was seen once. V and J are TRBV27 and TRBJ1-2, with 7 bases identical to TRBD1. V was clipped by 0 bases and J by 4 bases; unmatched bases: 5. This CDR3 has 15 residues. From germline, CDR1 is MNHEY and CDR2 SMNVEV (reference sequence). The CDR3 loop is CASSLSTGTAYGYTF. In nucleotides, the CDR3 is TGTGCCAGCAGTTTATCTACCGGGACAGCCTATGGCTACACCTTC.

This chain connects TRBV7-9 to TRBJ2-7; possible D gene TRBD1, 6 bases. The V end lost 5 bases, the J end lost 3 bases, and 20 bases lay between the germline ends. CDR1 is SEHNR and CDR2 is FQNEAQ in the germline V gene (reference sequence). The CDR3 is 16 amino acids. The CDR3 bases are TGTGCCAGCAGCATTAGCTGGGCAGGGGCTCGCTACGAGCAGTACTTC. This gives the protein CASSISWAGARYEQYF.

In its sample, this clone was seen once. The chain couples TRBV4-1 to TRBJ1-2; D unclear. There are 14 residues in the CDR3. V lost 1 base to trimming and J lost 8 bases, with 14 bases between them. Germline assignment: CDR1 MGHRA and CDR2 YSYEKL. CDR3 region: CASSQVVARAGYTF. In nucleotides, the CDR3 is TGCGCCAGCAGCCAAGTGGTTGCCAGAGCCGGCTACACCTTC.

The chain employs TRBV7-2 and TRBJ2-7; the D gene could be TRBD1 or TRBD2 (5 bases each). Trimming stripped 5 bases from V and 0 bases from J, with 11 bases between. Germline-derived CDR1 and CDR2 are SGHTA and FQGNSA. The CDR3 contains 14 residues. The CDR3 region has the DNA TGTGCCAGCAGCCCCGGGACGGTCTCCTACGAGCAGTACTTC. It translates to CASSPGTVSYEQYF.

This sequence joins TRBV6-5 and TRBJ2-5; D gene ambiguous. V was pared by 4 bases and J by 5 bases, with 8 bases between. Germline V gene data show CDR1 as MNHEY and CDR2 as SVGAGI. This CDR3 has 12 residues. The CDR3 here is CASSFGRETQYF. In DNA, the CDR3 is TGTGCCAGCAGTTTCGGGCGGGAGACCCAGTACTTC.

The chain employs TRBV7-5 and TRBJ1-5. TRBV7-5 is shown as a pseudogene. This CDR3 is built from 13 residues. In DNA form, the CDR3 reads TGTGCCAGAAGCTTCCGTAGCAATCAGCCCCAGCATTTT. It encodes CARSFRSNQPQHF.

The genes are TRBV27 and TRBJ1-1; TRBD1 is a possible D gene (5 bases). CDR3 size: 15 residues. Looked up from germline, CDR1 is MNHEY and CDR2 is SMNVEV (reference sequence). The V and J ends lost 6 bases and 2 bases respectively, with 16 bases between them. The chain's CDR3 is CASRRTTHKNTEAFF. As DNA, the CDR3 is TGTGCCAGCAGGAGGACAACCCATAAAAACACTGAAGCTTTCTTT.

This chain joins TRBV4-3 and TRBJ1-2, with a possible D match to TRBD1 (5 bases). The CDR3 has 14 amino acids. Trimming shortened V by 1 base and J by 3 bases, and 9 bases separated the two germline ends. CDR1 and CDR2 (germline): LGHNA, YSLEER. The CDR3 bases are TGCGCCAGCAGCCAAGTGACCAGGGACTATGGCTACACCTTC. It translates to CASSQVTRDYGYTF.

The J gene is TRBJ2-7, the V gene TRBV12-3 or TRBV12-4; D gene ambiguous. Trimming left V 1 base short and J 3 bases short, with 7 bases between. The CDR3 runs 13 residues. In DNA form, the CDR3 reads TGTGCCAGCAGTTTAGGGCGAGGCTACGAGCAGTACTTC. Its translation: CASSLGRGYEQYF.

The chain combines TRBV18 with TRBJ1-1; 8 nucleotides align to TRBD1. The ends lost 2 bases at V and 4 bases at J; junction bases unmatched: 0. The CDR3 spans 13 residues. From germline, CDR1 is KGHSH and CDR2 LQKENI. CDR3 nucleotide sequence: TGTGCCAGCTCACCAGGACAGGGCACTGAAGCTTTCTTT. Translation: CASSPGQGTEAFF.

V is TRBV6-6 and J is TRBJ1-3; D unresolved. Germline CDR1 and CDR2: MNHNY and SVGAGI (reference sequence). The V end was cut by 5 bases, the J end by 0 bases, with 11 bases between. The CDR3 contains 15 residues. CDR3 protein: CASSDLISSGNTIYF. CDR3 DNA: TGTGCCAGCAGTGACCTCATTAGCTCTGGAAACACCATATATTTT.

CDR3 amino acids: CAWSEGQGNQPQHF. The CDR3 DNA reads TGTGCCTGGAGTGAGGGACAAGGCAATCAGCCCCAGCATTTT. The chain joins TRBV30 to TRBJ1-5; weak D call: TRBD1 (6 bases). Trimming stripped 1 base from V and 2 bases from J, with 9 bases between. The CDR3 has 14 residues. From germline, CDR1 is GTSNPN and CDR2 SVGIG (reference sequence).

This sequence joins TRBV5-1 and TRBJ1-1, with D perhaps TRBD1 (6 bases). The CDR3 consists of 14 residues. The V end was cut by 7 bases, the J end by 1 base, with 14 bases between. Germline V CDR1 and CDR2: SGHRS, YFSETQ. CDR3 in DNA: TGCGCCAGCGGAGTGGGACACGGGAACACTGAAGCTTTCTTT. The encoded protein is CASGVGHGNTEAFF.

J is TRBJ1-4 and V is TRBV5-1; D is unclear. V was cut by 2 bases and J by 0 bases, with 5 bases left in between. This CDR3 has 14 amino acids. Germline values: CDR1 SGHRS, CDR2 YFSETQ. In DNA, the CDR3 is TGCGCCAGCAGCTTCACTGCAACTAATGAAAAACTGTTTTTT. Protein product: CASSFTATNEKLFF. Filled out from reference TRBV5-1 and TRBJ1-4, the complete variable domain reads KAGVTQTPRYLIKTRGQQVTLSCSPISGHRSVSWYQQTPGQGLQFLFEYFSETQRNKGNFPGRFSGRQFSNSRSEMNVSTLELGDSALYLCASSFTATNEKLFFGSGTQLSVL.

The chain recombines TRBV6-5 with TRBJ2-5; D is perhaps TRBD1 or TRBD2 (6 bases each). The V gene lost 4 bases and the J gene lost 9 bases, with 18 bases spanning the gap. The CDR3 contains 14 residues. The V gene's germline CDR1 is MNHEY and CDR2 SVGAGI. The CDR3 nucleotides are TGTGCCAGCAGTTTGTCGGGGGCCCAGTATTCCCAGTACTTC. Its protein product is CASSLSGAQYSQYF.

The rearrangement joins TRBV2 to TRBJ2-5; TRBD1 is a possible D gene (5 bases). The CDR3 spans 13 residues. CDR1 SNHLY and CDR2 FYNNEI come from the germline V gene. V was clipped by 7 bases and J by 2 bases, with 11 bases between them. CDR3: CASKTVDQETQYF. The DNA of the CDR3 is TGTGCCAGCAAGACAGTCGATCAAGAGACCCAGTACTTC.

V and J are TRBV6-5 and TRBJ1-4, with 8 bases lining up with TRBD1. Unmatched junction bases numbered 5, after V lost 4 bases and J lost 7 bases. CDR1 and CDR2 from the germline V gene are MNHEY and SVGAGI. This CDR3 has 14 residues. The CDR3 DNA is TGTGCCAGCAGTTCAGGGGGCGGGAGTGAAAAACTGTTTTTT. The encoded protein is CASSSGGGSEKLFF.

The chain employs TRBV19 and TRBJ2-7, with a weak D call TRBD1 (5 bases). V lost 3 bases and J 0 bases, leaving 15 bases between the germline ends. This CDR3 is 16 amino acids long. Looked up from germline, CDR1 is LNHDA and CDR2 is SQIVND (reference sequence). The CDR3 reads CASSIPRQLSSYEQYF. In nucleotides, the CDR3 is TGTGCCAGTAGTATCCCTAGACAGCTAAGCTCCTACGAGCAGTACTTC. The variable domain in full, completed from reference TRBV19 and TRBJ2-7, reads DGGITQSPKYLFRKEGQNVTLSCEQNLNHDAMYWYRQDPGQGLRLIYYSQIVNDFQKGDIAEGYSVSREKKESFPLTVTSAQKNPTAFYLCASSIPRQLSSYEQYFGPGTRLTVT.

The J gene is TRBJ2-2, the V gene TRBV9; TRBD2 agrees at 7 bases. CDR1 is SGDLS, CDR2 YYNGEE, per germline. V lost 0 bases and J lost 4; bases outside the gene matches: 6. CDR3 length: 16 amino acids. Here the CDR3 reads CASSVDLAAFTGELFF. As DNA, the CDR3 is TGTGCCAGCAGCGTAGATCTAGCGGCCTTCACCGGGGAGCTGTTTTTT. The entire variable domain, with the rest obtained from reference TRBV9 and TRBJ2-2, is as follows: DSGVTQTPKHLITATGQRVTLRCSPRSGDLSVYWYQQSLDQGLQFLIQYYNGEERAKGNILERFSAQQFPDLHSELNLSSLELGDSALYFCASSVDLAAFTGELFFGEGSRLTVL.

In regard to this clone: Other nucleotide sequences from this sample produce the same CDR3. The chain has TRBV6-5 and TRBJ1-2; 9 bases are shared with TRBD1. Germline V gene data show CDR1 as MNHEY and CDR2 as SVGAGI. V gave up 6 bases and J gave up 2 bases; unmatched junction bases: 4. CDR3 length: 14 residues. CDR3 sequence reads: CASRGDRENYGYTF. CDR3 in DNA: TGTGCCAGCAGGGGGGACAGGGAAAACTATGGCTACACCTTC.

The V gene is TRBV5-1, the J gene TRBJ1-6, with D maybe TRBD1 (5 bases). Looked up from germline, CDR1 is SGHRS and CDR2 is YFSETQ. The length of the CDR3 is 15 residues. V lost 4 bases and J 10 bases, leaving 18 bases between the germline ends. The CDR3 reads CASSLGDLNGSPLHF. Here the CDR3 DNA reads TGCGCCAGCAGCCTAGGGGACTTAAATGGATCACCCCTCCACTTT. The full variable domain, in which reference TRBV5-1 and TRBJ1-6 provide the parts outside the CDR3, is KAGVTQTPRYLIKTRGQQVTLSCSPISGHRSVSWYQQTPGQGLQFLFEYFSETQRNKGNFPGRFSGRQFSNSRSEMNVSTLELGDSALYLCASSLGDLNGSPLHFGNGTRLTVT.

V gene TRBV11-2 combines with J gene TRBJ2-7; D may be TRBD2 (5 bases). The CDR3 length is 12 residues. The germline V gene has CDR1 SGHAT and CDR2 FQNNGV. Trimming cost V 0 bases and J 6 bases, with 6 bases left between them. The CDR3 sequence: CASSLDRGEQYF. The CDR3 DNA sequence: TGTGCCAGCAGCTTAGATCGGGGCGAGCAGTACTTC.

The CDR3 region is CALSQSRANIEQFF. CDR3 DNA: TGTGCCTTAAGCCAGAGCAGGGCCAACATAGAGCAGTTCTTC. This rearrangement joins TRBV30 to TRBJ2-1; D may be TRBD1 (5 bases). The V end lost 7 bases, the J end lost 10 bases, and 23 bases lay between the germline ends. CDR3 size: 14 residues. CDR1 is GTSNPN, CDR2 SVGIG, per germline (reference sequence).

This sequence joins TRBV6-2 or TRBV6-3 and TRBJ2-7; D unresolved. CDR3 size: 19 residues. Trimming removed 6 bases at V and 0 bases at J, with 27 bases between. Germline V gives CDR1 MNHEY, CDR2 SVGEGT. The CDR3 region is CASSPRKGDTSRSSYEQYF. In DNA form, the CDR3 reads TGTGCCAGCAGCCCCCGGAAGGGCGACACATCCCGAAGCTCCTACGAGCAGTACTTC.